This TCR beta chain was captured by sequencing in a study of OX40 agonist ivuxolimab in advanced cancers. This table comes from immunoSEQ multiplex PCR, and its TCRdb copy is limited to in-frame clones, with some not included. The data show approximately 80,000 clones, 85% to 95% seen once. Broader study findings: Nonresponders included some who also had low normalized T-cell clonal expansion. There was clonal expansion of CD4+ and CD8+ blood T cells by week 6 at 0.1 to 3.0 mg/kg.

With respect to this clone: Its antigen remains unknown.

Germline CDR1 reads LNHDA; CDR2 reads SQIVND (reference sequence). The CDR3 covers 17 residues. Trimming stripped 5 bases from V and 0 bases from J, with 16 bases between. The source of this sequence is an adult with an advanced solid tumor such as melanoma, head and neck, liver or kidney cancer. The sequenced sample was CD4+ or CD8+ T cells sorted from blood, obtained in a trial of the OX40 agonist ivuxolimab. This chain links TRBV19 with TRBJ2-2, with D perhaps matching TRBD1 (6 bases). CDR3 sequence (DNA): TGTGCCAGTAGTCCCTGGGGGCAGTTTGCGAACACCGGGGAGCTGTTTTTT. This gives the protein CASSPWGQFANTGELFF.